One TCR beta chain is described in this entry. Source study methods: Reference gene primer amplification yielded estimated nucleated cell counts. Method: immunoSEQ multiplex PCR; TCRdb's copy keeps in-frame clones and lacks some. The D gene and trimming were derived from the DNA, and the V and J assignments and clone size from that table. The profile covers about 260,000 clones, with 88% appearing a single time and under 4.5% taken by the ten largest. This record comes from a study of blood T cell repertoires in COVID-19. Study details: The samples span acute and convalescent COVID-19 from the United States, Italy and Spain. Sources were T cells, B-cell-depleted T cells, or PBMCs; the material itself was cDNA or gDNA.

The CDR3 is 16 residues long. The V gene end was trimmed by 0 bases and the J gene end by 2 bases; junction bases not matched to a gene: 2. Germline V lookup: CDR1 KGHSH, CDR2 LQKENI. The chain carries TRBV18 and TRBJ2-5, with 11 bases that match TRBD2. The TCR was taken from a man aged 55 to 70 who had recovered from COVID-19. Sample: peripheral blood. The CDR3 bases are TGTGCCAGCTCACCACCACGACTAGCGGGACAAGAGACCCAGTACTTC. Translating gives CASSPPRLAGQETQYF.